Shown below are 30 T cell receptor beta chains from a single sample sequenced in a study of response to subunit inactivated influenza vaccine. One entry per CDR3 protein results from TCRdb running MiXCR on the RT-PCR reads. Altogether about 500,000 distinct CDR3 sequences are present, approximately 17% being singletons, with the ten largest covering around 3%. The starting material was CD4+ T cells sorted from PBMCs, obtained less than 30 months after vaccination. These receptors were obtained from a man aged 50 to 69 who received an inactivated influenza vaccine.

The chain combines TRBV15 with TRBJ2-1; TRBD2 aligns across 12 bases. From germline, CDR1 is LNHNV and CDR2 YYDKDF (reference sequence). The CDR3 length is 16 residues. The junction had 7 bases not matched to a gene; V was cut back by 4 bases and J by 6 bases. CDR3 sequence reads: CATSISTSGRFNEQFF. As DNA, the CDR3 is TGTGCCACCAGCATTTCGACTAGCGGGAGATTCAATGAGCAGTTCTTC. The variable domain in full, with the rest retrieved from reference TRBV15 and TRBJ2-1, is DAMVIQNPRYQVTQFGKPVTLSCSQTLNHNVMYWYQQKSSQAPKLLFHYYDKDFNNEADTPDNFQSRRPNTSFCFLDIRSPGLGDTAMYLCATSISTSGRFNEQFFGPGTRLTVL.

This clonotype was observed many times. V is TRBV12-3 or TRBV12-4 and J is TRBJ2-7; D not resolved. CDR3 length equals 11 residues. V lost 4 bases and J 3 bases, leaving 4 bases between the germline ends. CDR3 in amino acids: CASSSLYEQYF. DNA for the CDR3: TGTGCCAGCAGTTCTCTCTACGAGCAGTACTTC.

The V gene is TRBV4-2, the J gene TRBJ1-2; 7 nucleotides agree with TRBD1. Germline CDR1 is LGHNA and CDR2 is YNFKEQ. V was pared by 0 bases and J by 4 bases, with 2 bases of the junction left unmatched. The CDR3 has 14 residues. CDR3 in amino acids: CASSQEEGAYGYTF. CDR3 DNA: TGTGCCAGCAGCCAAGAAGAGGGGGCCTATGGCTACACCTTC.

This clonotype was seen at least ten times. This CDR3 reads CSASGTGWMGNQPQHF. DNA for the CDR3: TGCAGTGCTAGCGGGACAGGGTGGATGGGCAATCAGCCCCAGCATTTT. The chain is built from TRBV20-1 and TRBJ1-5; 9 bases match TRBD1. Trimming cost V 3 bases and J 2 bases; bases outside gene matches: 8. Germline CDR1 reads DFQATT; CDR2 reads SNEGSKA (reference sequence). The CDR3 is 16 residues long.

This clonotype has just a few counts. The chain has TRBV6-2 or TRBV6-3 and TRBJ1-2; 7 bases align to TRBD1. V dropped 4 bases and J dropped 14; count of bases not matched to a gene: 16. Per the germline V gene, CDR1 is MNHEY and CDR2 is SVGEGT. The CDR3 runs to 14 residues. This CDR3 reads CASSSPAGTASLTF. CDR3 DNA: TGTGCCAGCAGTTCCCCAGCCGGGACAGCGAGCCTAACCTTC.

This clonotype has more than one count but fewer than ten. This rearrangement joins TRBV6-2 or TRBV6-3 to TRBJ2-7; D may be TRBD1 or TRBD2 (5 bases each). Trimming stripped 5 bases from V and 7 bases from J, with 18 bases between. CDR1 is MNHEY and CDR2 is SVGEGT in the germline V gene. The CDR3 covers 14 residues. The CDR3 region has the DNA TGTGCCAGCAGTCCCGGGACCGTTGGACGGGAGCAGTACTTC. This codes for CASSPGTVGREQYF.

This clonotype was recorded many times. The J gene is TRBJ1-2, the V gene TRBV20-1; a possible D gene is TRBD1 (6 bases). Trimming shortened V by 1 base and J by 3 bases, and 12 bases separated the two germline ends. Germline-derived CDR1 and CDR2 are DFQATT and SNEGSKA (reference sequence). The CDR3 is 14 amino acids. CDR3 amino acids: CSARVGGAYYGYTF. CDR3 nucleotide sequence: TGCAGTGCTAGAGTGGGGGGGGCATACTATGGCTACACCTTC.

The CDR3 DNA is TGTGCCAGTAGTGCACAGTCACATTCACCCCTCCACTTT. Its translation: CASSAQSHSPLHF. The rearrangement links TRBV19 to TRBJ1-6, with D uncertain. Germline V gene lookup returns CDR1 LNHDA and CDR2 SQIVND (reference sequence). This CDR3 comprises 13 residues. Trimming removed 5 bases from V and 8 bases from J, with 10 bases in between.

This clonotype has ten or more counts. The chain recombines TRBV2 with TRBJ1-6; 8 nucleotides line up with TRBD1. In germline, CDR1 is SNHLY, CDR2 FYNNEI. This CDR3 region has 14 residues. J was trimmed by 7 bases and V by 6 bases; bases with no gene match: 5. This CDR3 reads CASSRSGGNSPLHF. CDR3 DNA sequence: TGTGCCAGCAGCAGATCAGGGGGCAATTCACCCCTCCACTTT.

V gene TRBV20-1 combines with J gene TRBJ2-5, with 8 bases lining up with TRBD2. The CDR3 sequence is 14 residues long. The ends lost 0 bases at V and 8 bases at J; junction bases unmatched: 8. Looked up from germline, CDR1 is DFQATT and CDR2 is SNEGSKA (reference sequence). The CDR3 region has the DNA TGCAGTGCTAGAGATCTGGCTAGCGGGTACACCCAGTACTTC. This codes for CSARDLASGYTQYF.

The chain carries TRBV28 and TRBJ2-3; no clear D gene. Trimming removed 6 bases from V and 6 bases from J, with 13 bases in between. CDR1 and CDR2 from the germline V gene are MDHEN and SYDVKM. The CDR3 spans 13 residues. Here the CDR3 reads CASSYGQPDTQYF. CDR3 coding DNA: TGTGCCAGCAGCTATGGGCAGCCGGATACGCAGTATTTT.

Comment on this clonotype: Being one base from a much bigger clone, this may be a read error. The genes are TRBV7-9 and TRBJ1-1; tentatively, D is TRBD1 (5 bases). The CDR3 spans 15 residues. Between the trimmed V and J ends, which lost 5 bases and 3 bases, there was a span of 16 bases. From germline, CDR1 is SEHNR and CDR2 FQNEAQ (reference sequence). The DNA of the CDR3 is TGTGCCAGCAGCCGGGGTCCGGGGACGGACACTGAAGCTTTCTTT. It translates to CASSRGPGTDTEAFF.

Only a few counts were recorded for this clonotype. The chain's CDR3 is CARSGRGEAFF. DNA for the CDR3: TGTGCCAGGTCGGGTAGGGGAGAAGCTTTCTTT. The chain carries TRBV6-2 or TRBV6-3 and TRBJ1-1, with D tentatively TRBD1 (5 bases). V lost 9 bases to trimming and J lost 8 bases, with 13 bases between them. Germline assignment: CDR1 MNHEY and CDR2 SVGEGT. The CDR3 sequence is 11 residues long.

A few counts support this clonotype. The chain uses TRBV5-1 and TRBJ1-1; maybe TRBD1 (6 bases). The CDR3 runs to 14 residues. V lost 4 bases, J lost 4 bases, and 14 bases lay in between. Germline CDR1 SGHRS, CDR2 YFSETQ. The CDR3 nucleotides are TGCGCCAGCAGCCTTCCAGGGGTATCCACTGAAGCTTTCTTT. Translation: CASSLPGVSTEAFF.

The chain uses TRBV20-1 and TRBJ2-4; TRBD1 aligns across 9 bases. Trimming at V came to 5 bases and at J to 3 bases, leaving 5 bases not matched to a gene. Germline values: CDR1 DFQATT, CDR2 SNEGSKA (reference sequence). The CDR3 spans 14 residues. In nucleotides, the CDR3 is TGCAGTGCTTTACCGGGACAGGGCAAAAACATTCAGTACTTC. The encoded protein is CSALPGQGKNIQYF.

In this sample, this clonotype turned up a few times. The chain employs TRBV2 and TRBJ2-7; D unclear. Trimming took off 6 bases at V and 4 bases at J, with 7 bases between the two ends. There are 11 residues in the CDR3. The germline V gene encodes CDR1 SNHLY and CDR2 FYNNEI. CDR3: CASRVDYEQYF. DNA of the CDR3: TGTGCCAGCAGAGTCGATTACGAGCAGTACTTC. Combining the CDR3 with reference TRBV2 and TRBJ2-7 gives the whole variable domain EPEVTQTPSHQVTQMGQEVILRCVPISNHLYFYWYRQILGQKVEFLVSFYNNEISEKSEIFDDQFSVERPDGSNFTLKIRSTKLEDSAMYFCASRVDYEQYFGPGTRLTVT.

The rearrangement links TRBV5-1 to TRBJ2-2; D is ambiguous. The germline V gene encodes CDR1 SGHRS and CDR2 YFSETQ. The CDR3 is 17 residues long. V was shortened by 4 bases and J by 0 bases, with 16 bases between the two germline ends. The CDR3 bases are TGCGCCAGCAGCCTAATGACATTTGGGACGAACACCGGGGAGCTGTTTTTT. Its translation: CASSLMTFGTNTGELFF.

This clonotype turned up a few times. This chain links TRBV19 with TRBJ1-6; D uncertain. Per germline, CDR1 LNHDA and CDR2 SQIVND (reference sequence). This CDR3 spans 16 amino acids. Trimming shortened V by 3 bases and J by 7 bases, and 16 bases separated the two germline ends. The CDR3 DNA is TGTGCCAGTAGTATGGGAGAAGCGGCCTTCAATTCACCCCTCCACTTT. It specifies CASSMGEAAFNSPLHF.

This clonotype was counted only a few times. This rearrangement joins TRBV9 to TRBJ1-1; D may be TRBD1 (6 bases). The length of the CDR3 is 14 residues. The ends were cut back, 5 bases at V and 0 bases at J, with 11 bases in the middle. CDR1 and CDR2 (germline): SGDLS, YYNGEE. The CDR3 DNA follows: TGTGCCAGCAGAGGGGGGGCGTTGAACACTGAAGCTTTCTTT. As protein: CASRGGALNTEAFF.

This chain joins TRBV28 and TRBJ1-4, with 7 bases that match TRBD1. This CDR3 spans 15 amino acids. The V and J ends lost 6 bases and 8 bases, in that order; junction bases with no gene match: 12. In germline, CDR1 is MDHEN, CDR2 SYDVKM. CDR3 sequence reads: CASSPVTGFEEKLFF. The CDR3 nucleotides read TGTGCCAGCAGCCCGGTGACAGGGTTTGAAGAAAAACTGTTTTTT.

This clonotype was picked up many times. The V call is TRBV12-3 or TRBV12-4, the J call TRBJ2-7; D not resolved. Between the trimmed V and J ends, which lost 4 bases and 1 base, there was a span of 11 bases. The CDR3 spans 14 residues. The CDR3 sequence: CASSYRGNSYEQYF. In DNA form, the CDR3 reads TGTGCCAGCAGTTACCGAGGTAATTCCTACGAGCAGTACTTC.

This clonotype was counted between two and nine times. This rearrangement joins TRBV7-2 to TRBJ2-3; 10 positions match TRBD2. V shed 3 bases and J 2 bases; nucleotides not matched to a gene: 2. The CDR3 extends over 15 amino acids. Germline-derived CDR1 and CDR2 are SGHTA and FQGNSA. The CDR3 reads CASSFTSGATDTQYF. The CDR3 DNA follows: TGTGCCAGCAGCTTTACTAGCGGGGCCACAGATACGCAGTATTTT. Looking up the rest from reference TRBV7-2 and TRBJ2-3 gives the full variable domain: GAGVSQSPSNKVTEKGKDVELRCDPISGHTALYWYRQSLGQGLEFLIYFQGNSAPDKSGLPSDRFSAERTGGSVSTLTIQRTQQEDSAVYLCASSFTSGATDTQYFGPGTRLTVL.

The CDR3 DNA reads as TGTGCCAGCAGCCAAGGCCTAGCGGGACTCACAGATACGCAGTATTTT. This encodes CASSQGLAGLTDTQYF. This chain connects TRBV4-2 to TRBJ2-3; 9 positions match TRBD2. In germline, CDR1 is LGHNA, CDR2 YNFKEQ. This CDR3 region has 16 residues. V lost 1 base, J lost 2 bases, and 4 bases stayed unmatched.

The V call is TRBV10-3, the J call TRBJ2-3; 10 nucleotides match TRBD1. Germline V lookup: CDR1 ENHRY, CDR2 SYGVKD. CDR3 size: 14 residues. Unmatched junction bases numbered 4, after V lost 6 bases and J lost 4 bases. In nucleotides, the CDR3 is TGTGCCATCAGGGGGGACAGGGGCCCAGATACGCAGTATTTT. Translation: CAIRGDRGPDTQYF.

The V call is TRBV5-4, the J call TRBJ1-2; the D gene is possibly TRBD1 (6 bases). Germline loops: CDR1 SGHNT, CDR2 YYREEE (reference sequence). The CDR3 totals 14 residues. V lost 3 bases and J 7 bases, leaving 16 bases between the germline ends. The CDR3, as DNA: TGTGCCAGCAGCTACGGACAGACATTTCTTGGCTACACCTTC. The encoded protein is CASSYGQTFLGYTF.

This clonotype was seen only a few times. This chain links TRBV29-1 with TRBJ1-4; no clear D. The ends were cut back, 6 bases at V and 2 bases at J, with 13 bases in the middle. Per germline, CDR1 SQVTM and CDR2 ANQGSEA. The CDR3 is made up of 14 amino acids. CDR3 DNA sequence: TGCAGCGTGTCTTTCGGTGGCACTAATGAAAAACTGTTTTTT. Translating gives CSVSFGGTNEKLFF.

This clonotype was seen only once. At one boundary the junction diverges from the germline segment, which might be a read error. This chain joins TRBV7-9 and TRBJ2-1; 8 bases line up with TRBD2. Looked up from germline, CDR1 is SEHNR and CDR2 is FQNEAQ (reference sequence). CDR3 length: 16 amino acids. Here the CDR3 reads CASSLWDHGLAGNPRF. The CDR3 DNA reads as TGTGCCAGCAGCTTATGGGACCACGGACTAGCAGGGAATCCGCGCTTC.

This clonotype occurred many times. The chain is built from TRBV9 and TRBJ2-3; no firm D call. Germline assignment: CDR1 SGDLS and CDR2 YYNGEE. This CDR3 contains 13 residues. Trimming shortened V by 4 bases and J by 2 bases, and 8 bases separated the two germline ends. CDR3 protein: CASSPRATDTQYF. The DNA of the CDR3 is TGTGCCAGCAGCCCAAGAGCCACAGATACGCAGTATTTT.

The V gene is TRBV7-9, the J gene TRBJ2-1; 7 bases are shared with TRBD2. J gave up 5 bases and V 8 bases, and 9 bases lay outside the gene matches. Germline-derived CDR1 and CDR2 are SEHNR and FQNEAQ (reference sequence). The CDR3 spans 14 residues. The CDR3 bases are TGTGCCAGCTCCGGGAAAGCGGGAAACAATGAGCAGTTCTTC. This gives the protein CASSGKAGNNEQFF.

The chain is built from TRBV3-1 and TRBJ2-5, with TRBD1 matching over 8 bases. Germline V gives CDR1 LGHDT, CDR2 YNNKEL (reference sequence). CDR3 length equals 15 residues. Unmatched junction bases numbered 5, after V lost 1 base and J lost 4 bases. CDR3 region: CASSQAQGAGETQYF. As DNA, the CDR3 is TGTGCCAGCAGCCAAGCCCAGGGGGCGGGAGAGACCCAGTACTTC.